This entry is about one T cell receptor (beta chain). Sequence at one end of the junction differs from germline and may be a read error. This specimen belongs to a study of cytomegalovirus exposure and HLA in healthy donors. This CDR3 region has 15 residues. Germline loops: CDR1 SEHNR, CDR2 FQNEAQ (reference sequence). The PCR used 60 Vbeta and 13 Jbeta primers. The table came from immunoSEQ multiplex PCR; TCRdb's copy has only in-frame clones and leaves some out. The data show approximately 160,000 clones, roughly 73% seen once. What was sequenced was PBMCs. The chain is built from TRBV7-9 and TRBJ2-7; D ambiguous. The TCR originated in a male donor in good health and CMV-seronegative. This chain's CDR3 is CSSSLAPQDTYEQYF. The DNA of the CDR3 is TGTTCCAGCAGCTTAGCCCCCCAGGATACCTACGAGCAGTACTTC.